The 17 T cell receptor beta chains below come from one sample, sequenced in a study of Tregs in tolerant kidney transplant recipients. Using immunoSEQ multiplex PCR, the repertoire was profiled, and TCRdb retains in-frame clones only, with some absent. The top ten hold roughly 1.5% of the sample, which has about 81,000 clones, 90% to 95% seen once. Recipients received nonmyeloablative bone marrow transplants from related graft donors, with transient mixed chimerism. The source material was CD4+ T cells from blood (PBMCs), sampled 24 months after the transplant. These receptors all come from a human patient who received a combined kidney and bone marrow transplant. Some T cells may arise from the graft donor.

This sequence joins TRBV30 and TRBJ2-4, with 8 bases lining up with TRBD2. This CDR3 contains 15 residues. The trim removed 0 bases at V and 8 bases at J, leaving 9 bases unmatched. Germline CDR1 GTSNPN, CDR2 SVGIG (reference sequence). CDR3 sequence reads: CAWSVGAGAGDIQYF. In nucleotides, the CDR3 is TGTGCCTGGAGTGTAGGAGCGGGGGCGGGGGACATTCAGTACTTC.

In this sample, this clone turned up a few times. The DNA of the CDR3 is TGCGCCAGCAGTGAGTCTTGGGGGGGATTTGGTCAGCCCCAGCATTTT. This sequence encodes CASSESWGGFGQPQHF. V usage is TRBV10-1 and J usage is TRBJ1-5; perhaps TRBD1 as D (5 bases). Germline CDR1 and CDR2: WNHNN and SYGVQD (reference sequence). Trimming removed 0 bases at V and 6 bases at J, with 15 bases between. The CDR3 sequence is 16 residues long.

The chain carries TRBV6-5 and TRBJ1-5, with TRBD1 matching over 10 bases. Germline V gene data show CDR1 as MNHEY and CDR2 as SVGAGI. V dropped 2 bases and J dropped 3; count of bases not matched to a gene: 4. This CDR3 comprises 16 residues. The chain's CDR3 is CASSYPGTGDNQPQHF. The CDR3 DNA follows: TGTGCCAGCAGTTACCCCGGGACAGGGGACAATCAGCCCCAGCATTTT.

The chain uses TRBV6-5 and TRBJ1-1, with D possibly matching TRBD1 (5 bases). This CDR3 has 13 residues. Germline V gives CDR1 MNHEY, CDR2 SVGAGI. V dropped 5 bases and J dropped 11 bases, with 18 bases sitting between them. The CDR3 region is CASSDHPGFAAFF. The CDR3 DNA is TGTGCCAGCAGTGACCATCCAGGGTTCGCGGCTTTCTTT.

This chain connects TRBV21-1 to TRBJ2-3; the D call TRBD2 from the table was never checked on the DNA. TRBV21-1 is recorded as a pseudogene. This CDR3 region has 15 residues. This chain's CDR3 is CASSKFIRVTDTQYF. CDR3 DNA sequence: TGTGCCAGCAGCAAATTTATCCGGGTCACAGATACGCAGTATTTT.

The rearrangement uses TRBV5-1 and TRBJ2-1, with 7 nucleotides matching TRBD1. Trimming at V came to 4 bases and at J to 9 bases, leaving 7 bases not matched to a gene. The germline V gene has CDR1 SGHRS and CDR2 YFSETQ. The CDR3 is 13 residues long. CDR3 sequence (DNA): TGCGCCAGCAGCCCGGACAGGTCCGGTGAGCAGTTCTTC. This sequence encodes CASSPDRSGEQFF.

The chain carries TRBV5-1 and TRBJ2-3; 13 bases agree with TRBD2. The trim removed 4 bases at V and 5 bases at J, leaving 16 bases unmatched. The length of the CDR3 is 19 residues. Looked up from germline, CDR1 is SGHRS and CDR2 is YFSETQ. The CDR3 coding sequence is TGCGCCAGCAGCCCGGGACTAGCGGGGTCGGGGACAATTGGAGATACGCAGTATTTT. It yields the protein CASSPGLAGSGTIGDTQYF.

The chain is built from TRBV19 and TRBJ2-1; the match to TRBD1 covers 10 bases. The CDR3 consists of 14 residues. The germline CDR1 and CDR2 sequences are LNHDA and SQIVND (reference sequence). V gave up 10 bases and J gave up 9 bases; unmatched junction bases: 12. The DNA of the CDR3 is TGTGCCACCTTTCGGACAGGGGGTTTGGGTGAGCAGTTCTTC. Its protein is CATFRTGGLGEQFF.

The chain has TRBV11-3 and TRBJ2-2; D call uncertain. Germline CDR1 SGHNT, CDR2 YENEEA. The CDR3 is made up of 14 amino acids. V lost 3 bases, J lost 5 bases, and 10 bases lay in between. The CDR3 DNA is TGTGCCAGCAGCTTCTCTCGCGGTACCGGGGAGCTGTTTTTT. Translated, it gives CASSFSRGTGELFF.

J is TRBJ2-5 and V is TRBV5-1; TRBD1 matches at 8 bases. The DNA end is a closer match to TRBJ2-7, so the J assignment may be wrong. From germline, CDR1 is SGHRS and CDR2 YFSETQ. The CDR3 is made up of 15 amino acids. CDR3: CASSLTGQGRYEQYF. The CDR3 DNA follows: TGCGCCAGCAGCTTGACCGGACAGGGTCGCTACGAGCAGTACTTC.

The chain joins TRBV6-4 to TRBJ2-3; the D is unclear. The CDR3 is 14 amino acids. Germline V gene data show CDR1 as MRHNA and CDR2 as SNTAGT. V lost 4 bases and J lost 0, with 8 bases in between. CDR3 nucleotide sequence: TGTGCCAGCAGTGCGCTGGCTAGCACAGATACGCAGTATTTT. Encoded protein: CASSALASTDTQYF.

The chain recombines TRBV30 with TRBJ2-5; maybe TRBD1 (5 bases). V lost 2 bases and J lost 5, with 12 bases in between. Germline V gene lookup returns CDR1 GTSNPN and CDR2 SVGIG (reference sequence). This CDR3 spans 13 amino acids. The CDR3, as DNA: TGTGCCTGGAGTTCCCAGGGTGTGGAGACCCAGTACTTC. Its protein product is CAWSSQGVETQYF.

This clone came up once. V usage is TRBV11-3 and J usage is TRBJ2-5, with D tentatively TRBD2 (6 bases). V was cut by 0 bases and J by 5 bases, with 10 bases left in between. Germline assignment: CDR1 SGHNT and CDR2 YENEEA. The CDR3 is 14 residues long. The CDR3 loop reads CASSLDISGETQYF. The CDR3 DNA sequence: TGTGCCAGCAGCTTAGATATTAGCGGCGAGACCCAGTACTTC. Full variable domain (rest looked up from reference TRBV11-3 and TRBJ2-5): EAGVVQSPRYKIIEKKQPVAFWCNPISGHNTLYWYLQNLGQGPELLIRYENEEAVDDSQLPKDRFSAERLKGVDSTLKIQPAELGDSAVYLCASSLDISGETQYFGPGTRLLVL.

This clone turned up a few times. The V and J genes are TRBV18 and TRBJ1-3, with 8 nucleotides matching TRBD1. The V segment lost 8 bases and the J segment 3 bases; nucleotides outside the gene matches: 9. This CDR3 contains 15 residues. In germline, CDR1 is KGHSH, CDR2 LQKENI. As DNA, the CDR3 is TGTGCCAGCCCCAGTCCAGGGGGCTATGGAAACACCATATATTTT. This gives the protein CASPSPGGYGNTIYF.

The rearrangement links TRBV27 to TRBJ2-6, with unresolved D. Germline lookup yields CDR1 MNHEY and CDR2 SMNVEV (reference sequence). Trimming took off 3 bases at V and 0 bases at J, with 6 bases between the two ends. The length of the CDR3 is 15 residues. The CDR3, as DNA: TGTGCCAGCAGTTTCAGGATCTCTGGGGCCAACGTCCTGACTTTC. Translating it yields CASSFRISGANVLTF.

This clone appeared once. V gene TRBV27 combines with J gene TRBJ2-5, with TRBD2 matching 9 bases. Germline V gives CDR1 MNHEY, CDR2 SMNVEV (reference sequence). With V trimmed by 1 base and J by 3 bases, 6 bases remained unmatched. This CDR3 has 16 amino acids. The CDR3 nucleotides read TGTGCCAGCAGTTTATACGCGGGGGGGAAGAAAGAGACCCAGTACTTC. This translates into CASSLYAGGKKETQYF.

The DNA for the CDR3 is TGTGCCAGTGGGTCATTCGGGACTGAAGCTTTCTTT. This gives the protein CASGSFGTEAFF. The J gene is TRBJ1-1, the V gene TRBV19; D call uncertain. Trimming left V 8 bases short and J 5 bases short, with 12 bases between. CDR1 is LNHDA, CDR2 SQIVND, per germline (reference sequence). CDR3 length equals 12 residues.